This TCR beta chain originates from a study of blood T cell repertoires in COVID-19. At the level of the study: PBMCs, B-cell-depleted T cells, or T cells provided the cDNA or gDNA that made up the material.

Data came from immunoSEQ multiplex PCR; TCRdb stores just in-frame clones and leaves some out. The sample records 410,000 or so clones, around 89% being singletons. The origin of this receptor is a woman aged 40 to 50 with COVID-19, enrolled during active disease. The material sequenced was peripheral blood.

The CDR3 region is CASSLHDPGGLNYGYTF. In DNA form, the CDR3 reads TGTGCCAGCAGTCTCCATGACCCCGGTGGACTGAACTATGGCTACACCTTC. The chain links TRBV28 to TRBJ1-2; no reliable D call. V lost 5 bases and J 2 bases, leaving 21 bases between the germline ends. The germline V gene encodes CDR1 MDHEN and CDR2 SYDVKM. The CDR3 sequence is 17 residues long.